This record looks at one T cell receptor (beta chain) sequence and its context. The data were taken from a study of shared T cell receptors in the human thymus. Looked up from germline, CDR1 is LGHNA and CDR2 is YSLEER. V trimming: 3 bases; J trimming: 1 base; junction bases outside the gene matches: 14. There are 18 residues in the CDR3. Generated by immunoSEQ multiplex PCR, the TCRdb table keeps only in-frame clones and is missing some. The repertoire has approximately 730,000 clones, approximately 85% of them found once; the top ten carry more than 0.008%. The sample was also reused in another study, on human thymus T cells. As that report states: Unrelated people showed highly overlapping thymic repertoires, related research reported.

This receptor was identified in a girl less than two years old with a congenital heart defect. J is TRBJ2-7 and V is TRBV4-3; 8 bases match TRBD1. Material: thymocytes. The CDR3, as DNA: TGCGCCAGCAGCCATGATCGACAGGGGCAGCGTAAGTCCTACGAGCAGTACTTC. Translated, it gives CASSHDRQGQRKSYEQYF.